Listed here are 30 T cell receptor beta chains from one sample, sequenced in a study of CD8 T cells in ankylosing spondylitis. TCRdb reanalysed the 5' RACE reads using MiXCR and keeps one entry per CDR3 protein. The sample has 200,000 to 300,000 distinct CDR3 sequences, around 9.2% seen once; the top ten hold approximately 7%. The specimen was blood, either unsorted or a sorted T cell fraction (not recorded which). These receptors came from a male donor with ankylosing spondylitis or in good health (not recorded which).

The table lists this clonotype with a few counts. Germline and junction disagree at one end, which may indicate a read error. This rearrangement joins TRBV7-7 to TRBJ2-5, with TRBD1 matching over 7 bases. Germline V gene lookup returns CDR1 SSHAT and CDR2 FNYEAQ (reference sequence). The CDR3 is made up of 14 amino acids. CDR3 sequence: CASSPGTARETQYF. CDR3 DNA: TGTGCTAGCAGCCCCGGGACAGCTCGGGAGACCCAGTACTTC.

V is TRBV20-1 and J is TRBJ2-5; maybe TRBD2 (6 bases). CDR3 length: 15 amino acids. Germline-derived CDR1 and CDR2 are DFQATT and SNEGSKA (reference sequence). V lost 3 bases, J lost 2 bases, and 16 bases lay in between. This CDR3 reads CSASLWRGPQETQYF. In DNA form, the CDR3 reads TGCAGTGCTAGCCTCTGGCGGGGTCCACAAGAGACCCAGTACTTC.

This clonotype has ten or more counts. V is TRBV7-9 and J is TRBJ2-7; 7 positions match TRBD1. The V and J ends lost 5 bases and 4 bases, in that order; junction bases with no gene match: 5. Germline V gene data show CDR1 as SEHNR and CDR2 as FQNEAQ (reference sequence). This CDR3 is built from 13 residues. In DNA, the CDR3 is TGTGCCAGCAGCCCACAGGGGCATTACGAGCAGTACTTC. Its protein is CASSPQGHYEQYF.

This clonotype was counted many times. The chain carries TRBV2 and TRBJ2-5; D ambiguous. Trimming removed 1 base at V and 5 bases at J, with 14 bases between. This CDR3 is built from 15 residues. Germline CDR1 reads SNHLY; CDR2 reads FYNNEI. The CDR3 protein is CASSEGMTPWETQYF. The CDR3 bases are TGTGCCAGCAGTGAAGGGATGACTCCCTGGGAGACCCAGTACTTC.

Many counts were recorded for this clonotype. The chain carries TRBV28 and TRBJ2-3; D possibly corresponds to TRBD2 (5 bases). CDR1 MDHEN and CDR2 SYDVKM come from the germline V gene. With 6 bases removed from V and 0 bases from J, the gap between germline ends came to 19 bases. CDR3 length: 17 residues. DNA of the CDR3: TGTGCCAGCAGCCCGAGGCTAGGGAGCCCTAGCACAGATACGCAGTATTTT. Translation: CASSPRLGSPSTDTQYF. Using reference TRBV28 and TRBJ2-3 for the parts outside the CDR3, the full variable domain is DVKVTQSSRYLVKRTGEKVFLECVQDMDHENMFWYRQDPGLGLRLIYFSYDVKMKEKGDIPEGYSVSREKKERFSLILESASTNQTSMYLCASSPRLGSPSTDTQYFGPGTRLTVL.

This clonotype was detected a few times. This rearrangement joins TRBV7-2 to TRBJ2-3; the D gene could be TRBD1 or TRBD2 (5 bases each). V lost 1 base to trimming and J lost 0 bases, with 11 bases between them. Germline lookup yields CDR1 SGHTA and CDR2 FQGNSA. The CDR3 runs to 16 residues. CDR3 bases: TGTGCCAGCAGCTTAGATAGGGGACCCAGCACAGATACGCAGTATTTT. Its translation is CASSLDRGPSTDTQYF.

This clonotype showed up many times. The V call is TRBV6-2 or TRBV6-3, the J call TRBJ1-5, with D unresolved. There are 16 residues in the CDR3. The ends were cut back, 0 bases at V and 0 bases at J, with 9 bases in the middle. Germline CDR1 and CDR2: MNHEY and SVGEGT. The CDR3 nucleotides read TGTGCCAGCAGTTACTCTCGAGGCCTTAGCAATCAGCCCCAGCATTTT. As protein: CASSYSRGLSNQPQHF.

This clonotype was seen many times. The junction differs from germline at one of its ends, possibly a read error. The J gene is TRBJ1-3, the V gene TRBV4-3; D gene ambiguous. The germline gives CDR1 LGHNA, CDR2 YSLEER. The CDR3 has 16 residues. The CDR3 nucleotides read TGCGCCAGCAGCCAAGATAGTTGGATCTCTGGAAAGACCATATATTTT. Its protein product is CASSQDSWISGKTIYF.

This clonotype was found many times. CDR3 in DNA: TGTGCCAGTAGTATTTTTGGTGCGTCGTTGCATAGCAATCAGCCCCAGCATTTT. Protein product: CASSIFGASLHSNQPQHF. V usage is TRBV19 and J usage is TRBJ1-5; D gene unclear. The CDR3 length is 18 residues. The germline gives CDR1 LNHDA, CDR2 SQIVND (reference sequence). Deletions cut 3 bases from V and 0 bases from J, with 18 bases between.

This clonotype was counted at least ten times. This sequence joins TRBV7-6 and TRBJ1-1; D uncertain. Per the germline V gene, CDR1 is SGHVS and CDR2 is FNYEAQ. The CDR3 extends over 14 amino acids. The germline V and J ends were trimmed by 0 bases and 1 base, with 6 bases remaining between them. The CDR3 sequence is CASSLARGNTEAFF. The CDR3 DNA sequence: TGTGCCAGCAGCTTAGCGCGTGGGAACACTGAAGCTTTCTTT.

The sample holds a few counts of this clonotype. The V call is TRBV7-8, the J call TRBJ2-7, with D unclear. The V gene's germline CDR1 is SGHVS and CDR2 FQNEAQ. Trimming removed 1 base at V and 0 bases at J, with 7 bases between. The CDR3 covers 14 residues. The CDR3 is CASSLDRDSYEQYF. CDR3 coding DNA: TGTGCCAGCAGCTTAGATCGAGACTCCTACGAGCAGTACTTC. Filled out from reference TRBV7-8 and TRBJ2-7, the complete variable domain reads GAGVSQSPRYKVAKRGQDVALRCDPISGHVSLFWYQQALGQGPEFLTYFQNEAQLDKSGLPSDRFFAERPEGSVSTLKIQRTQQEDSAVYLCASSLDRDSYEQYFGPGTRLTVT.

In its sample, this clonotype was seen many times. The chain couples TRBV10-3 to TRBJ2-7, with 7 bases that match TRBD1. This CDR3 is built from 13 residues. V lost 4 bases, J lost 5 bases, and 5 bases stayed unmatched. Germline CDR1 and CDR2: ENHRY and SYGVKD. The CDR3 nucleotides are TGTGCCATCAGTGCCGACAGGGACGACGAGCAGTACTTC. Translating it yields CAISADRDDEQYF.

At least ten counts were recorded for this clonotype. The junction departs from the called germline gene at one end, perhaps through a read error. The V gene is TRBV5-1, the J gene TRBJ2-7; a possible D gene is TRBD2 (6 bases). This CDR3 has 13 amino acids. Germline V gene sequence: CDR1 SGHRS, CDR2 YFSETQ. CDR3: CASSLGEDGEQYF. The DNA for the CDR3 is TGCGCCAGCAGTTTGGGGGAGGATGGAGAGCAGTACTTC.

This clonotype showed up many times. The chain employs TRBV15 and TRBJ2-7; TRBD1 is a possible D gene (5 bases). CDR3 length: 15 amino acids. CDR1 LNHNV and CDR2 YYDKDF come from the germline V gene (reference sequence). Trimming removed 0 bases from V and 6 bases from J, with 15 bases in between. The CDR3 DNA sequence: TGTGCCACCAGCAGAGATCAACCGCAGGGCGGCGAGCAGTACTTC. Protein product: CATSRDQPQGGEQYF. The variable domain in full, completed from reference TRBV15 and TRBJ2-7, reads DAMVIQNPRYQVTQFGKPVTLSCSQTLNHNVMYWYQQKSSQAPKLLFHYYDKDFNNEADTPDNFQSRRPNTSFCFLDIRSPGLGDTAMYLCATSRDQPQGGEQYFGPGTRLTVT.

This clonotype was observed at least ten times. V usage is TRBV20-1 and J usage is TRBJ2-1; 8 bases are shared with TRBD2. With 6 bases clipped from V and 4 bases from J, the junction kept 17 bases outside the gene matches. CDR1 is DFQATT and CDR2 is SNEGSKA in the germline V gene (reference sequence). The CDR3 length is 17 residues. CDR3 nucleotide sequence: TGCAGTGCCTCGACTAGCGCCTCGATAAGGGGTTACAATGAGCAGTTCTTC. This sequence encodes CSASTSASIRGYNEQFF.

V gene TRBV6-1 combines with J gene TRBJ2-5; weak D call: TRBD2 (5 bases). The CDR3 length is 13 residues. CDR1 and CDR2 from the germline V gene are MNHNS and SASEGT. Trimming removed 1 base from V and 9 bases from J, with 12 bases in between. The CDR3 loop reads CASSEVAHGAQYF. CDR3 nucleotides: TGTGCCAGCAGTGAAGTGGCGCACGGGGCCCAGTACTTC.

In its sample, this clonotype was seen many times. The J gene is TRBJ1-2, the V gene TRBV4-1; 7 bases are a match to TRBD1. Germline V gene lookup returns CDR1 MGHRA and CDR2 YSYEKL. The CDR3 sequence is 15 residues long. The V gene end was trimmed by 1 base and the J gene end by 0 bases; junction bases not matched to a gene: 2. This CDR3 reads CASSQGDRANYGYTF. CDR3 nucleotides: TGCGCCAGCAGCCAAGGGGACAGAGCTAACTATGGCTACACCTTC.

In its sample, this clonotype was seen a few times. V and J are TRBV7-2 and TRBJ1-1, with D possibly matching TRBD1 (5 bases). Trimming took off 6 bases at V and 1 base at J, with 18 bases between the two ends. The V gene's germline CDR1 is SGHTA and CDR2 FQGNSA. This CDR3 contains 16 residues. The chain's CDR3 is CASRSKSGAPNTEAFF. DNA of the CDR3: TGTGCCAGCAGATCAAAAAGTGGGGCCCCGAACACTGAAGCTTTCTTT.

This clonotype occurred many times. The rearrangement joins TRBV6-1 to TRBJ2-1; TRBD2 agrees at 7 bases. CDR3 length: 14 residues. Germline V gene sequence: CDR1 MNHNS, CDR2 SASEGT. The trim removed 6 bases at V and 0 bases at J, leaving 2 bases unmatched. DNA for the CDR3: TGTGCCAGCAGGGAGCGGGACTCCTACAATGAGCAGTTCTTC. Protein sequence: CASRERDSYNEQFF.

This clonotype was counted ten times or more. At one of its ends the junction is not consistent with the germline gene, which may arise from a read error. This chain uses TRBV15 with TRBJ2-1, with 8 bases matching TRBD2. Germline assignment: CDR1 LNHNV and CDR2 YYDKDF (reference sequence). The CDR3 is 16 residues long. The CDR3: CATSGELSGGPNEQFF. DNA for the CDR3: TGTGCCACCAGCGGAGAACTAAGCGGGGGCCCGAATGAGCAGTTCTTC.

This clonotype was counted at least ten times. The rearrangement uses TRBV9 and TRBJ2-3; 13 bases fit TRBD2. The CDR3 runs 16 residues. The germline CDR1 and CDR2 sequences are SGDLS and YYNGEE. Trimming took 3 bases from V and 5 from J; bases not matched to a gene: 6. The DNA of the CDR3 is TGTGCCAGCAGCGCTCTACTAGCGGGAGGGCAAGATACGCAGTATTTT. Translating gives CASSALLAGGQDTQYF.

V usage is TRBV5-1 and J usage is TRBJ2-5; D is perhaps TRBD1 (5 bases). The CDR3 length is 14 residues. Germline V lookup: CDR1 SGHRS, CDR2 YFSETQ. The ends were cut back, 5 bases at V and 4 bases at J, with 15 bases in the middle. The CDR3 reads CASSDTVQGETQYF. DNA of the CDR3: TGCGCCAGCAGTGACACGGTCCAGGGAGAGACCCAGTACTTC.

This clonotype was detected many times. CDR3 in DNA: TGCGCCAGCAGCTTTGACAGGGCCACTGAAGCTTTCTTT. Residues: CASSFDRATEAFF. V is TRBV5-1 and J is TRBJ1-1; 7 nucleotides line up with TRBD1. The CDR3 spans 13 residues. The germline gives CDR1 SGHRS, CDR2 YFSETQ. V lost 2 bases, J lost 4 bases, and 2 bases stayed unmatched.

This clonotype was observed at least ten times. The rearrangement links TRBV20-1 to TRBJ2-3, with D maybe TRBD2 (6 bases). The germline V gene has CDR1 DFQATT and CDR2 SNEGSKA (reference sequence). Trimming removed 6 bases from V and 5 bases from J, with 24 bases in between. This CDR3 is 16 amino acids long. CDR3 protein: CSAQRTRPPGGDTQYF. The CDR3 DNA follows: TGCAGTGCCCAGAGGACCCGACCTCCCGGGGGAGATACGCAGTATTTT.

This clonotype was counted ten times or more. At one boundary the junction diverges from the germline segment, which might be a read error. CDR3 in DNA: TGTGCCAGCAGTAAAGCCGGGTCTCAGAACACTGAAGCTTTCTTT. It yields the protein CASSKAGSQNTEAFF. This chain uses TRBV6-1 with TRBJ1-1; D ambiguous. The length of the CDR3 is 15 residues. The germline V gene encodes CDR1 MNHNS and CDR2 SASEGT.

V and J are TRBV3-1 and TRBJ2-5; 9 nucleotides line up with TRBD2. J was trimmed by 5 bases and V by 10 bases; bases with no gene match: 20. The CDR3 runs to 17 residues. Germline CDR1 and CDR2: LGHDT and YNNKEL (reference sequence). CDR3 DNA sequence: TGTGCCACCACCCAAGGTGGTCTAGCGGGAAGGGGTGAGACCCAGTACTTC. Its translation is CATTQGGLAGRGETQYF.

This clonotype occurred a few times. The chain has TRBV5-6 and TRBJ1-5; possible D gene TRBD1, 5 bases. Germline assignment: CDR1 SGHDT and CDR2 YYEEEE. CDR3 length equals 16 residues. V lost 3 bases, J lost 1 base, and 14 bases lay in between. The CDR3 is CASSSTGTTSNQPQHF. The CDR3 DNA reads as TGTGCCAGCAGCTCGACCGGGACGACGAGCAATCAGCCCCAGCATTTT.

Ten or more counts support this clonotype. The V gene is TRBV7-6, the J gene TRBJ2-5; TRBD1 might be the D (6 bases). Trimming stripped 1 base from V and 5 bases from J, with 8 bases between. The length of the CDR3 is 13 residues. The germline V gene has CDR1 SGHVS and CDR2 FNYEAQ. CDR3 coding DNA: TGTGCCAGCAGCTTAGATCAGGGGGAGACCCAGTACTTC. Residues: CASSLDQGETQYF.

This clonotype has a count of ten or more. This rearrangement joins TRBV12-3 or TRBV12-4 to TRBJ1-1, with 12 bases that match TRBD1. Germline trimming cut 7 bases from V and 9 bases from J; bases unmatched to any gene: 9. This CDR3 contains 14 residues. CDR3 residues: CASIPGTGGPKAFF. The DNA of the CDR3 is TGTGCCAGCATTCCCGGGACAGGGGGCCCCAAAGCTTTCTTT.

This clonotype was counted many times. This sequence joins TRBV5-1 and TRBJ2-3; no reliable D call. CDR1 and CDR2 (germline): SGHRS, YFSETQ. Trimming shortened V by 4 bases and J by 7 bases, and 10 bases separated the two germline ends. This CDR3 has 12 residues. This CDR3 reads CASSLDAHTQYF. The CDR3 DNA follows: TGCGCCAGCAGCCTCGACGCGCATACGCAGTATTTT.